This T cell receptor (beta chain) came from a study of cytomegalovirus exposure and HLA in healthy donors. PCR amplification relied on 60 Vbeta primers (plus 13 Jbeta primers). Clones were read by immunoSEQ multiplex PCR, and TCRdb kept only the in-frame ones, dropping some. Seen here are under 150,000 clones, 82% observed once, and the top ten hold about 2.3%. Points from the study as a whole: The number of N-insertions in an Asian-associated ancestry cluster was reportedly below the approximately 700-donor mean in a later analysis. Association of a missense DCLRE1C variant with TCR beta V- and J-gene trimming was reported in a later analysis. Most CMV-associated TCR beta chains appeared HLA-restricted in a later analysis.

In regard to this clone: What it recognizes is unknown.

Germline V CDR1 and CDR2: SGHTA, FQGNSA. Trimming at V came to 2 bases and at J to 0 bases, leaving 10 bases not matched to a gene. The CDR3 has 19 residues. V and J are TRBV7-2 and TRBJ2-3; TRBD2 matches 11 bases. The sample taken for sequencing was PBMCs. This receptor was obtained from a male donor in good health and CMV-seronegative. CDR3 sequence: CASSLRKALAGGSTDTQYF. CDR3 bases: TGTGCCAGCAGCTTAAGAAAGGCTCTAGCGGGAGGTAGCACAGATACGCAGTATTTT.